This T cell receptor (beta chain) is from a study of blood T cell repertoires in COVID-19. Turning to the study itself: Acute-phase and convalescent COVID-19 samples originated in the United States, Italy and Spain. The cDNA or gDNA used as material had been derived from T cells, B-cell-depleted T cells, or PBMCs.

Original processing notes: Estimation of nucleated cell counts was performed using reference gene primer amplification. Assay: immunoSEQ multiplex PCR; the TCRdb copy retains only in-frame clones and omits some. V and J calls and clone size are given by that table; D and trimming were obtained from the DNA. The data contain approximately 150,000 clones, around four fifths of them singletons. CDR1 and CDR2 from the germline V gene are SGDLS and YYNGEE. V was trimmed by 0 bases and J by 5 bases, leaving 8 bases between them. The CDR3 extends over 14 amino acids. The chain links TRBV9 to TRBJ2-2; possible D gene TRBD2, 5 bases. This TCR was recovered from a woman aged 80 or over with acute or convalescent COVID-19. Sample: peripheral blood. The CDR3 spells CASSVGGGTGELFF. In DNA, the CDR3 is TGTGCCAGCAGCGTAGGAGGAGGAACCGGGGAGCTGTTTTTT.